The following is a T cell receptor beta chain sequence with its context. This clonotype was picked up many times. Its antigen remains undetermined. Nothing much larger sits one base from this clone, and base qualities are not available. The source of the sample is a study of T cells after yellow fever vaccination (dated by TCRdb to 2018 to 2020). About the investigation overall: The SMART-Seq v4 Ultra Low Input RNA kit was used to prepare libraries from fractions with low cell numbers. Blood samples were taken at several timepoints before and after primary and secondary immunization, and bulk PBMC replicates and cell subsets were isolated. To follow T-cell clones before and after both primary and booster YFV17D yellow fever vaccination, bulk TCR alpha and beta repertoires underwent longitudinal sequencing. Two healthy male donors, one aged 18 to 30 and one aged 30 to 40 years, made up the cohort.

TCRdb lists the instrument as Illumina NovaSeq 6000. TCR cDNA was synthesized by 5'RACE template switching, through which a universal primer site and unique molecular identifiers were introduced. Priming for cDNA synthesis came from both the TCR alpha and TCR beta constant segments. Two PCR steps were used to amplify libraries, with sample barcodes and sequencing adapters being added in the second step. Sequencing of libraries was performed on Illumina HiSeq 2500 (2x100 bp) or NovaSeq (2x150 bp). The original pipeline was this. Reads were demultiplexed and collapsed into UMI consensus sequences with MIGEC, and V(D)J alignment was performed with MiXCR. Vaccine-responding clonotypes were defined with edgeR using replicate PBMC samples, requiring FDR below 0.01 and a log2 fold change above 5 up to day 15. CD4 or CD8 identity was assigned to each bulk clonotype according to whether the clonotype was present at higher abundance in the sequenced CD4 repertoire or the sequenced CD8 repertoire. TCRdb ran its own pipeline on the public reads, namely fastp trimming at Q25 and MiXCR clone calling, and kept in-frame beta chains. Rows matching on CDR3 protein sequence are summarized as one entry with the most common DNA and genes. Clone size and V and J calls follow TCRdb, not the original study. The sample table shows about 220,000 distinct CDR3 sequences, and approximately 3.3% are seen once. The ten largest clonotypes hold under 3.5% of the sample.

The sample's treatment or condition label, decoded: live attenuated yellow fever vaccine strain. PBMCs were isolated from peripheral blood using a standard Ficoll-Paque protocol. CD4 and CD8 T-cell fractions were isolated with Dynabeads CD4 and CD8 positive selection kits. TriZol was used to extract RNA from bulk PBMCs, from CD4 and CD8 fractions, and from dextramer-positive and dextramer-negative fractions. The germline V gene provides CDR1 MDHEN and CDR2 SYDVKM. V is reduced by 3 bases and J by 6 bases, leaving a spacing of 12 bases between them. The CDR3 runs 13 amino acids, cysteine and valine included. Only the CDR3 region is kept as DNA, spanning 39 bases read in frame from base 1. Paper-wide results and their limitations: FACS-sorted repertoires could contain abundant contaminating clonotypes from the bulk population, so computational filtering was required. A small share of clonotypes was detected in both CD4 and CD8 compartments, with the overlap likely arising from convergent recombination. Most clones expanded after primary vaccination (about 95% of CD4 and about 85% of CD8) were re-detected after the booster, suggesting that broad memory maintenance occurred. Only two donors were included in the study, so the extent to which the findings can be generalized is limited. Compared with the primary T-cell response, the secondary T-cell response was weaker but faster, peaking on day 5 rather than day 15.

Sequencing was performed on CD4+ T cells sorted from PBMCs, taken 10 days after the yellow fever booster vaccination. The sequence was collected from a man younger than 35 who received the YFV17D yellow fever vaccine. The chain couples TRBV28 to TRBJ2-7; matching of 5 bases hints at TRBD1 as the D gene. The sequenced DNA: TGTGCCAGCAGTTTTATAGGGCAGGGCGAGCAGTACGTC. Its translation is CASSFIGQGEQYV.